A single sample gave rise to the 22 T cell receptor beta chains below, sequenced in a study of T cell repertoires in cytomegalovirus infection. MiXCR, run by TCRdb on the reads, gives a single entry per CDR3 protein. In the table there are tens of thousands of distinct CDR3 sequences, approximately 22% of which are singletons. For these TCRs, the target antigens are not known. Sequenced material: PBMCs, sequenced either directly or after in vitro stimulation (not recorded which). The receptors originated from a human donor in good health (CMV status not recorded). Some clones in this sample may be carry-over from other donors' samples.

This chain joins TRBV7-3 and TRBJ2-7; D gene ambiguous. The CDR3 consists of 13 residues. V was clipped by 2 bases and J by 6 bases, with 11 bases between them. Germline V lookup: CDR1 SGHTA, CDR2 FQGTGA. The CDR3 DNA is TGTGCCAGCAGCTTAGACGACGGAAGCGAGCAGTACTTC. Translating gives CASSLDDGSEQYF.

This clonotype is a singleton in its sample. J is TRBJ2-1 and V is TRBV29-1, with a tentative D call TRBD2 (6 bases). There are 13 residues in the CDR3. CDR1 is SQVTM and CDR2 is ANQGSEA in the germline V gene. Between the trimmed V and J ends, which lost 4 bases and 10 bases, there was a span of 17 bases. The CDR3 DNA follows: TGCAGCGTTGTAAGCGGGCAACTCGGGGAGCAGTTCTTC. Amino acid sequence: CSVVSGQLGEQFF.

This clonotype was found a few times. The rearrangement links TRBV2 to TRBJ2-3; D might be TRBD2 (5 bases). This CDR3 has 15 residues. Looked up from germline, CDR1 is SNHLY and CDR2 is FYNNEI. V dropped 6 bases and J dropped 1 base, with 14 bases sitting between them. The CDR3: CASSSTGLGTDTQYF. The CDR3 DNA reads TGTGCCAGCAGCTCCACGGGGTTAGGCACAGATACGCAGTATTTT.

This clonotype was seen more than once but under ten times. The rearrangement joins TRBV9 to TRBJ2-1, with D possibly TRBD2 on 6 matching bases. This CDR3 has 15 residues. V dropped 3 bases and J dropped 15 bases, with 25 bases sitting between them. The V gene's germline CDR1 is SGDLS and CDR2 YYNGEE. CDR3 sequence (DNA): TGTGCCAGCAGCGGCCGCGGAGGAGGGGCTAGAGCAGGGTTCTTC. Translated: CASSGRGGGARAGFF. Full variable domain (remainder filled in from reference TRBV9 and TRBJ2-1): DSGVTQTPKHLITATGQRVTLRCSPRSGDLSVYWYQQSLDQGLQFLIQYYNGEERAKGNILERFSAQQFPDLHSELNLSSLELGDSALYFCASSGRGGGARAGFFGPGTRLTVL.

DNA of the CDR3: TGTGCCAGCAGTTTACCTGCGGATACGCAGTATTTT. This gives the protein CASSLPADTQYF. The chain recombines TRBV12-3 or TRBV12-4 with TRBJ2-3; D is unclear. This CDR3 spans 12 amino acids. Trimming took off 2 bases at V and 6 bases at J, with 6 bases between the two ends.

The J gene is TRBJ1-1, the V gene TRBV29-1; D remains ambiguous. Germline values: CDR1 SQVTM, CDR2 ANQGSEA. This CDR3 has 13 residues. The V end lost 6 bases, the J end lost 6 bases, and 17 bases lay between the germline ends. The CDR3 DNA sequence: TGCAGCGTAAAAAATAGGAAGGACGCTGAAGCTTTCTTT. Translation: CSVKNRKDAEAFF. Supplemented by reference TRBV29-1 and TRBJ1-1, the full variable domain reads SAVISQKPSRDICQRGTSLTIQCQVDSQVTMMFWYRQQPGQSLTLIATANQGSEATYESGFVIDKFPISRPNLTFSTLTVSNMSPEDSSIYLCSVKNRKDAEAFFGQGTRLTVV.

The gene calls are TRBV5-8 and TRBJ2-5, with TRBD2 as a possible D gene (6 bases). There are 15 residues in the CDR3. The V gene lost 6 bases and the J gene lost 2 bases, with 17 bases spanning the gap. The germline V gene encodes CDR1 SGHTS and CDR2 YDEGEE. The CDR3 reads CASNSWGVYQETQYF. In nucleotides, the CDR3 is TGTGCCAGCAACTCGTGGGGGGTCTATCAAGAGACCCAGTACTTC.

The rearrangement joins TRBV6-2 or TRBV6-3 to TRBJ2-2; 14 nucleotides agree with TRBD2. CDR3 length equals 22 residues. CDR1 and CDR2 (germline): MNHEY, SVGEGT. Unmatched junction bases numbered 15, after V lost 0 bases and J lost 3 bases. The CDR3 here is CASSYSYRWGLAGDVDTGELFF. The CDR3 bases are TGTGCCAGCAGTTACTCCTACAGGTGGGGACTAGCGGGAGATGTTGACACCGGGGAGCTGTTTTTT.

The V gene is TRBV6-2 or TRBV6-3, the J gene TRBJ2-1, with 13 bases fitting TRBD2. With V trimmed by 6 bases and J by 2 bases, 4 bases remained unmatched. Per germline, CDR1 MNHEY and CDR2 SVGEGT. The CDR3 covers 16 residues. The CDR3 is CASSQTSGRTYNEQFF. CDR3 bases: TGTGCCAGCAGCCAGACTAGCGGGAGGACCTACAATGAGCAGTTCTTC.

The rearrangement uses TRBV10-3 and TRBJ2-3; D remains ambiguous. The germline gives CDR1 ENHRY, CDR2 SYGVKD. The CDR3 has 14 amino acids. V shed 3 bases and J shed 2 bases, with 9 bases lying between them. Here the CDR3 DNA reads TGTGCCATCAGTGATTGGGCGGCCACAGATACGCAGTATTTT. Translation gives CAISDWAATDTQYF.

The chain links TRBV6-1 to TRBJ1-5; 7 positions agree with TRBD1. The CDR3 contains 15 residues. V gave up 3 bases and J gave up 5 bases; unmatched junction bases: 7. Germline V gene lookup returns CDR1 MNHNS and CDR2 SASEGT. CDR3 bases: TGTGCCAGCAGTGACTACACAGGGGTGCATCAGCCCCAGCATTTT. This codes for CASSDYTGVHQPQHF.

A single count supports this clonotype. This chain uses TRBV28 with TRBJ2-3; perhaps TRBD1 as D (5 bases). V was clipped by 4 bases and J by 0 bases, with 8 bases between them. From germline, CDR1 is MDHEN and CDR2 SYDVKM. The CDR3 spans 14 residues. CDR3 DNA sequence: TGTGCCAGCAGTTATCCAGGGAGCACAGATACGCAGTATTTT. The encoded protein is CASSYPGSTDTQYF.

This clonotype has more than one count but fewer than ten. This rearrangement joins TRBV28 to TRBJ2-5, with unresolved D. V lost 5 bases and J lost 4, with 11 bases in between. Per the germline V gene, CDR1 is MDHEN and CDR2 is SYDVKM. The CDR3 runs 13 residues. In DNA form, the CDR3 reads TGTGCCAGCAGTGCTCTAGTGCGAGAGACCCAGTACTTC. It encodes CASSALVRETQYF. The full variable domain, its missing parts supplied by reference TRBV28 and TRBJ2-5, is DVKVTQSSRYLVKRTGEKVFLECVQDMDHENMFWYRQDPGLGLRLIYFSYDVKMKEKGDIPEGYSVSREKKERFSLILESASTNQTSMYLCASSALVRETQYFGPGTRLLVL.

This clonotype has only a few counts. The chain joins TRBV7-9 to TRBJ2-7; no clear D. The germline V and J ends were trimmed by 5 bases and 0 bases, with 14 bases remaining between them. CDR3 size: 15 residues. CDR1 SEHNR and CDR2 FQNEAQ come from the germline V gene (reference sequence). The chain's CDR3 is CASSARSINSYEQYF. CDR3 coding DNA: TGTGCCAGCAGCGCGAGGTCGATTAACTCCTACGAGCAGTACTTC.

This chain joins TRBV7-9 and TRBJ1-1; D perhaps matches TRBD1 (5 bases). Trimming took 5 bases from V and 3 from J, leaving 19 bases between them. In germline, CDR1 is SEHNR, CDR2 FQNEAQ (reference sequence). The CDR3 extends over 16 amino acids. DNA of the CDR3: TGTGCCAGCAGCCCCCGGGCAGGGAAGGGGCACACTGAAGCTTTCTTT. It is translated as CASSPRAGKGHTEAFF.

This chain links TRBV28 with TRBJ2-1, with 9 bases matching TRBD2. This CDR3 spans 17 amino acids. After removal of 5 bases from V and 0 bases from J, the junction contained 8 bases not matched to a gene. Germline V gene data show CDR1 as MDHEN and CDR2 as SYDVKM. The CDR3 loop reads CASSALAGWGSYNEQFF. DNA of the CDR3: TGTGCCAGCAGTGCTCTAGCGGGATGGGGCTCCTACAATGAGCAGTTCTTC.

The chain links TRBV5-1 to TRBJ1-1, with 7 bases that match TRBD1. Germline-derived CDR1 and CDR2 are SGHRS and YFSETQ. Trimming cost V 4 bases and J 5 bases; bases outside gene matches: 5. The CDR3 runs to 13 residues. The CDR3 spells CASSRGQQTEAFF. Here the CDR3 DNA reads TGCGCCAGCAGCCGGGGACAGCAAACTGAAGCTTTCTTT. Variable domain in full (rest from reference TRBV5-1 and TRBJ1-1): KAGVTQTPRYLIKTRGQQVTLSCSPISGHRSVSWYQQTPGQGLQFLFEYFSETQRNKGNFPGRFSGRQFSNSRSEMNVSTLELGDSALYLCASSRGQQTEAFFGQGTRLTVV.

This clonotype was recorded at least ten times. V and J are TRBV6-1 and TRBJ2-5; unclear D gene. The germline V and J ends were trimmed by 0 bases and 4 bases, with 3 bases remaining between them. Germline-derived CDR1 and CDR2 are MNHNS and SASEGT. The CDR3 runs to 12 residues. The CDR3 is CASSEAGETQYF. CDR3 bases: TGTGCCAGCAGTGAAGCGGGAGAGACCCAGTACTTC.

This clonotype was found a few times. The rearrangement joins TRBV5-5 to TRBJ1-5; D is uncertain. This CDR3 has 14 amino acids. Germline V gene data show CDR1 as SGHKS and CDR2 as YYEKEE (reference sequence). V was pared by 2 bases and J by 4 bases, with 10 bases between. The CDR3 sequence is CASSFVAGNQPQHF. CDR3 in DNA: TGTGCCAGCAGCTTTGTCGCGGGGAATCAGCCCCAGCATTTT. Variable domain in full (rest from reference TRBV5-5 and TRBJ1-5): DAGVTQSPTHLIKTRGQQVTLRCSPISGHKSVSWYQQVLGQGPQFIFQYYEKEERGRGNFPDRFSARQFPNYSSELNVNALLLGDSALYLCASSFVAGNQPQHFGDGTRLSIL.

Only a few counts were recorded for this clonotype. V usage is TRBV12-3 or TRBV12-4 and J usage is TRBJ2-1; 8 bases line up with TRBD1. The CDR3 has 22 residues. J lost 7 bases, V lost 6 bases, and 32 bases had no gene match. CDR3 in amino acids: CASSTTRRGTGRVSVAFNEQFF. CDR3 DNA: TGTGCCAGCAGCACAACCCGAAGGGGGACAGGACGTGTAAGTGTGGCGTTTAATGAGCAGTTCTTC.

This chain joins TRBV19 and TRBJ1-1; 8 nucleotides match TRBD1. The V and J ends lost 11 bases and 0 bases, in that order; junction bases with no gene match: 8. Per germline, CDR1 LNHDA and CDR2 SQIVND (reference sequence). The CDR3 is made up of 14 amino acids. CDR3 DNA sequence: TGTGCCGTCGACAGGGGACCGATGAACACTGAAGCTTTCTTT. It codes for CAVDRGPMNTEAFF.

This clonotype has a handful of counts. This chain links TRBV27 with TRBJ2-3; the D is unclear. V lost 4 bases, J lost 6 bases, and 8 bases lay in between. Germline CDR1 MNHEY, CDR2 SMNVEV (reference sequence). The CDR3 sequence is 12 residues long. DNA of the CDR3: TGTGCCAGCAGTTCCCGCCCGGATACGCAGTATTTT. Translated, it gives CASSSRPDTQYF.